The next 2 T cell receptor beta chains were all read from a single sample in a study of human T cells and chemical hapten exposure. Time point given: patch test 1, 2 weeks after DPC sensitization. The treatment here: therapeutic diphenylcyclopropenone sensitization with weekly scalp DPC. TCRdb re-derived calls from the RACE reads in MiXCR, one entry per CDR3 protein. The table shows 300,000 to 400,000 distinct CDR3 sequences, with approximately 6.9% occurring only once. Sequencing was performed on whole blood, taken in connection with sensitization to the hapten diphenylcyclopropenone (DPC). These receptors came from a woman aged 18 to 35 with alopecia areata. Some clones in this sample may be carry-over from other donors' samples.

This clonotype was observed many times. This chain links TRBV4-3 with TRBJ1-2; D call uncertain. The V end was cut by 0 bases, the J end by 7 bases, with 12 bases between. Germline V CDR1 and CDR2: LGHNA, YSLEER. The CDR3 runs 14 residues. CDR3 DNA sequence: TGCGCCAGCAGCCAAGATACCGGGGTTAGTGGCTACACCTTC. The encoded protein is CASSQDTGVSGYTF.

This clonotype occurred many times. CDR3: CSAVGDRDRAYEQYF. DNA of the CDR3: TGCAGCGCCGTGGGAGACCGGGACAGAGCATACGAGCAGTACTTC. The chain is built from TRBV29-1 and TRBJ2-7; 7 bases align to TRBD1. The junction had 16 bases not matched to a gene; V was cut back by 7 bases and J by 4 bases. The CDR3 has 15 amino acids. The germline CDR1 and CDR2 sequences are SQVTM and ANQGSEA.